These 13 T cell receptor beta chains came from one sample sequenced in a study of blood T cell repertoires in COVID-19. The protocol was immunoSEQ multiplex PCR, while the TCRdb copy is restricted to in-frame clones and leaves out a portion. The data hold a few hundred thousand clones, with around nine tenths observed a single time. The material sequenced was PBMCs or T cells enriched from blood (not recorded which). These receptors were collected from a woman in her twenties or thirties who had been exposed to COVID-19.

The gene calls are TRBV7-8 and TRBJ1-2, with TRBD1 matching 7 bases. The V gene end was trimmed by 2 bases and the J gene end by 7 bases; junction bases not matched to a gene: 10. Germline-derived CDR1 and CDR2 are SGHVS and FQNEAQ. The CDR3 spans 15 residues. The CDR3 sequence: CASSLLETGLSGYTF. The CDR3 DNA reads TGTGCCAGCAGCTTACTGGAGACAGGGTTAAGTGGCTACACCTTC.

V is TRBV30 and J is TRBJ1-4, with a weak D call TRBD1 (6 bases). V was shortened by 1 base and J by 7 bases, with 7 bases between the two germline ends. Germline assignment: CDR1 GTSNPN and CDR2 SVGIG (reference sequence). CDR3 size: 12 residues. The DNA for the CDR3 is TGTGCCTGGAGTGCAGGGGTTGAAAAACTGTTTTTT. Translated, it gives CAWSAGVEKLFF.

The chain has TRBV10-3 and TRBJ2-2; 8 positions match TRBD2. Germline V gene sequence: CDR1 ENHRY, CDR2 SYGVKD. Losses at the gene ends were 10 bases for V and 3 bases for J; bases not matched to a gene: 10. The CDR3 covers 15 residues. Here the CDR3 reads CATREGGAHTGELFF. DNA for the CDR3: TGTGCCACCCGGGAGGGGGGGGCCCACACCGGGGAGCTGTTTTTT.

J is TRBJ2-3 and V is TRBV28; 14 bases agree with TRBD2. Germline trimming cut 5 bases from V and 5 bases from J; bases unmatched to any gene: 6. The CDR3 has 16 residues. The germline V gene has CDR1 MDHEN and CDR2 SYDVKM. CDR3 sequence (DNA): TGTGCCAGCAGTACCGGGACTAGCGGGAGTCTAGATACGCAGTATTTT. Encoded protein: CASSTGTSGSLDTQYF.

The gene calls are TRBV7-8 and TRBJ2-5; tentatively, D is TRBD1 (5 bases). CDR1 and CDR2 from the germline V gene are SGHVS and FQNEAQ. The CDR3 totals 14 residues. The germline V and J ends were trimmed by 2 bases and 0 bases, with 7 bases remaining between them. CDR3 nucleotides: TGTGCCAGCAGCTTACGACAGTACCAAGAGACCCAGTACTTC. Encoded protein: CASSLRQYQETQYF.

This clone was observed a single time. The chain recombines TRBV3-1 (or the pseudogene TRBV3-2) with TRBJ2-5; 12 bases fit TRBD2. The CDR3 is 18 residues long. Germline assignment: CDR1 LGHDT and CDR2 YNNKEL (reference sequence). V shed 0 bases, J shed 4 bases, and the junction held 9 bases outside the gene matches. The CDR3 DNA sequence: TGTGCCAGCAGCCAAGATCTGCTAGCGGGAGGGGTGGCAGAGACCCAGTACTTC. Its translation is CASSQDLLAGGVAETQYF.

The CDR3 region has the DNA TGTGCCAGTAGTATAGGGCCCCGAGGCAGGGGCACTGAAGCTTTCTTT. This codes for CASSIGPRGRGTEAFF. J is TRBJ1-1 and V is TRBV19, with a possible D match to TRBD1 (6 bases). Germline values: CDR1 LNHDA, CDR2 SQIVND (reference sequence). CDR3 length equals 16 residues. The germline V and J ends were trimmed by 1 base and 4 bases, with 16 bases remaining between them.

The rearrangement uses TRBV5-5 and TRBJ1-4; D is uncertain. V was pared by 7 bases and J by 4 bases, with 5 bases between. The germline gives CDR1 SGHKS, CDR2 YYEKEE (reference sequence). The CDR3 runs to 11 residues. The DNA for the CDR3 is TGTGCCAGCGGAGTTAATGAAAAACTGTTTTTT. Protein sequence: CASGVNEKLFF.

The chain combines TRBV4-2 with TRBJ2-7; 9 bases line up with TRBD1. The CDR3 consists of 16 residues. Germline CDR1 reads LGHNA; CDR2 reads YNFKEQ. Germline trimming cut 1 base from V and 1 base from J; bases unmatched to any gene: 5. This CDR3 reads CASSQATGTGSYEQYF. The CDR3 coding sequence is TGTGCCAGCAGCCAAGCAACCGGGACAGGGTCCTACGAGCAGTACTTC.

V and J are TRBV24-1 and TRBJ1-5; 7 bases map to TRBD1. The CDR3 loop spans 14 amino acids. The germline gives CDR1 KGHDR, CDR2 SFDVKD. After removal of 4 bases from V and 7 bases from J, the junction contained 6 bases not matched to a gene. The CDR3 bases are TGTGCCACCAGTGACAGAGGGACAGACCAGCCCCAGCATTTT. Translating gives CATSDRGTDQPQHF.

This chain joins TRBV12-3 or TRBV12-4 and TRBJ2-7, with D perhaps matching TRBD2 (6 bases). The CDR3 extends over 13 amino acids. Trimming shortened V by 4 bases and J by 3 bases, and 10 bases separated the two germline ends. The CDR3 sequence: CASSWAGYYEQYF. CDR3 nucleotides: TGTGCCAGCAGTTGGGCGGGGTACTACGAGCAGTACTTC.

This rearrangement joins TRBV7-8 to TRBJ1-5; D possibly corresponds to TRBD1 (5 bases). Germline loops: CDR1 SGHVS, CDR2 FQNEAQ. V was trimmed by 5 bases and J by 6 bases, leaving 11 bases between them. This CDR3 contains 13 residues. This chain's CDR3 is CASSRGGGQPQHF. The CDR3 nucleotides are TGTGCCAGCAGCCGTGGGGGGGGTCAGCCCCAGCATTTT.

J is TRBJ2-7 and V is TRBV5-1; TRBD1 aligns across 8 bases. The CDR3 length is 14 residues. Germline trimming cut 6 bases from V and 3 bases from J; bases unmatched to any gene: 8. Per germline, CDR1 SGHRS and CDR2 YFSETQ. CDR3: CASTDDRGGYEQYF. As DNA, the CDR3 is TGCGCCAGCACCGACGACAGGGGAGGCTACGAGCAGTACTTC.